These 8 T cell receptor beta chains were all obtained from the same sample, sequenced in a study of blood T cell repertoires in COVID-19. Some clones are missing from TCRdb's copy, which holds only in-frame ones; the method was immunoSEQ multiplex PCR. Of approximately 290,000 clones listed, around 82% are singletons. Sequenced sample: peripheral blood. Source of these receptors: a human donor with COVID-19, enrolled during active disease. The donor label of this sample is uncertain.

This rearrangement joins TRBV12-5 to TRBJ1-6, with 7 nucleotides matching TRBD1. The CDR3 is made up of 15 amino acids. CDR1 and CDR2 from the germline V gene are LGHNT and FRNRAP. Losses at the gene ends were 6 bases for V and 3 bases for J; bases not matched to a gene: 5. DNA of the CDR3: TGTGCTAGTGGCACTGGACAGGACTATAATTCACCCCTCCACTTT. This gives the protein CASGTGQDYNSPLHF.

The chain couples TRBV5-4 to TRBJ1-2; D not certain. The CDR3 is made up of 13 amino acids. In germline, CDR1 is SGHNT, CDR2 YYREEE (reference sequence). V gave up 5 bases and J gave up 8 bases, with 16 bases separating them. CDR3 loop: CASRGQRRGGYTF. The CDR3 DNA is TGTGCCAGCAGGGGCCAGCGGCGGGGAGGCTACACCTTC.

To note about this clone: Germline is not matched at one junction end, which may reflect a read error. The chain uses TRBV29-1 and TRBJ1-1, with 7 positions matching TRBD1. The CDR3 has 9 residues. Per the germline V gene, CDR1 is SQVTM and CDR2 is ANQGSEA. CDR3: CSVGDSRVF. The CDR3 nucleotides are TGCAGCGTCGGGGACAGCAGGGTCTTT.

J is TRBJ2-4 and V is TRBV3-1 (or the pseudogene TRBV3-2); 10 bases are shared with TRBD2. The germline gives CDR1 LGHDT, CDR2 YNNKEL (reference sequence). Trimming removed 0 bases from V and 0 bases from J; junction bases left unmatched: 5. The CDR3 is made up of 18 amino acids. This chain's CDR3 is CASSQELWTSGAKNIQYF. The CDR3 DNA sequence: TGTGCCAGCAGCCAAGAACTATGGACTAGCGGAGCCAAAAACATTCAGTACTTC.

The V call is TRBV6-6, the J call TRBJ1-4, with unresolved D. Germline CDR1 reads MNHNY; CDR2 reads SVGAGI (reference sequence). The CDR3 consists of 14 residues. V lost 6 bases and J 0 bases, leaving 8 bases between the germline ends. The chain's CDR3 is CASSDGATNEKLFF. The CDR3 DNA reads as TGTGCCAGCAGCGACGGGGCAACTAATGAAAAACTGTTTTTT.

The rearrangement uses TRBV19 and TRBJ2-7; tentative D call: TRBD1 (6 bases). Germline V gene sequence: CDR1 LNHDA, CDR2 SQIVND (reference sequence). The CDR3 sequence is 15 residues long. Trimming removed 8 bases from V and 0 bases from J, with 17 bases in between. CDR3 nucleotides: TGTGCCAGTGGCGAGACAGGTGGAAGCTCCTACGAGCAGTACTTC. As protein: CASGETGGSSYEQYF.

The chain is built from TRBV28 and TRBJ1-1; 8 bases fit TRBD1. V dropped 5 bases and J dropped 3; count of bases not matched to a gene: 8. The CDR3 is made up of 15 amino acids. The germline CDR1 and CDR2 sequences are MDHEN and SYDVKM. CDR3 in amino acids: CASSIGGTGYTEAFF. CDR3 sequence (DNA): TGTGCCAGCAGTATAGGTGGGACAGGATACACTGAAGCTTTCTTT. Drawing the rest from reference TRBV28 and TRBJ1-1, the complete variable domain is DVKVTQSSRYLVKRTGEKVFLECVQDMDHENMFWYRQDPGLGLRLIYFSYDVKMKEKGDIPEGYSVSREKKERFSLILESASTNQTSMYLCASSIGGTGYTEAFFGQGTRLTVV.

The genes are TRBV5-1 and TRBJ2-1; D call uncertain. CDR3 size: 14 residues. V gave up 2 bases and J gave up 9 bases, with 15 bases separating them. From germline, CDR1 is SGHRS and CDR2 YFSETQ. The CDR3 DNA sequence: TGCGCCAGCAGCTTTCTGGAGACCACGGGTGAGCAGTTCTTC. Translated: CASSFLETTGEQFF.